This T cell receptor beta chain was recovered during a study of shared clonotypes between healthy human individuals. Study-level background: Samples came from a couple of female and a few male donors aged 18 to 49. For every donor, three CD4 naive, three CD4 memory, two CD8 naive and one CD8 memory plates were used.

Notes on the study in general: With a few donors compared, roughly 4.9% of naive CD4 clonotypes were shared.

Profiling relied on immunoSEQ multiplex PCR, and the TCRdb table lists in-frame clones only, not all of them. Counted here are around 990,000 clones, about 80% occurring once; the ten biggest clones make up 0.85% to 1%. Details on this clone: Its antigen is not identified.

Healthy adults negative for HIV, lacking recent acute infections or vaccinations, served as donors. Sequences were obtained from memory CD4+ T cells from PBMCs. Specified subset: CD45RA-negative fraction. The TCR comes from a man aged 18 to 30 in good health. Some clones in this sample may be carry-over from other donors' samples.

In nucleotides, the CDR3 is TGTGCCTGGAGTGTCCCAAGGTCTGGCTACACCTTC. This gives the protein CAWSVPRSGYTF. The chain uses TRBV30 and TRBJ1-2, with no clear D. CDR3 length: 12 amino acids. From germline, CDR1 is GTSNPN and CDR2 SVGIG (reference sequence). The ends were cut back, 0 bases at V and 7 bases at J, with 9 bases in the middle.